This TCR beta chain emerged from a study of cytomegalovirus exposure and HLA in healthy donors. Sequenced by immunoSEQ multiplex PCR; TCRdb stores in-frame clones only, minus some. In the table there are 250,000 to 400,000 clones, approximately 86% of which are singletons. V was clipped by 4 bases and J by 4 bases, with 12 bases between them. The CDR3 sequence is 15 residues long. The V and J genes are TRBV5-3 and TRBJ2-6; D is unresolved. TRBV5-3 is assigned to the ORF class and has an uncertain function. Sequencing was done on a sample of PBMCs. This TCR was recovered from a man in his thirties or forties in good health and CMV-seronegative. The CDR3 loop is CARSAALIGANVLTF. The CDR3 nucleotides are TGTGCCAGAAGCGCTGCGTTGATCGGGGCCAACGTCCTGACTTTC.